This T cell receptor (beta chain) was sequenced during a study of blood T cell repertoires in COVID-19. About the research overall: PBMCs, B-cell-depleted T cells, or T cells were the source of the cDNA or gDNA that made up the material.

Authors' analysis steps: Cell counts per sample came from amplifying reference gene primers. TCRdb keeps only in-frame clones here, not all; method: immunoSEQ multiplex PCR. D and trimming were read from the DNA, whereas the V and J calls and clone size are those reported in that table. The sample shows around 250,000 clones, around 84% of them seen only once. Study members were between roughly 18 and 100 years old and lived in 24 US regions. Categorization into cohorts depended on clinical history that participants reported. Trimming cost V 4 bases and J 3 bases; bases outside gene matches: 3. The CDR3 has 14 residues. Germline-derived CDR1 and CDR2 are SEHNR and FQNEAQ (reference sequence).

V is TRBV7-9 and J is TRBJ1-5, with 7 nucleotides matching TRBD1. The sample was PBMCs or T cells enriched from blood (not recorded which). The receptor's source is a man in his thirties or forties with acute COVID-19. The CDR3 loop is CASSSGGHNQPQHF. In DNA form, the CDR3 reads TGTGCCAGCAGCTCAGGGGGACACAATCAGCCCCAGCATTTT.